This TCR beta chain was sequenced during a study of T cell clonotyping in hematopoietic cell transplantation. At the level of the study: Pretransplant recipient samples were taken after cytoreduction.

Comment on this clone: Its antigen is currently unknown.

Clones were sequenced by immunoSEQ multiplex PCR, and TCRdb holds only the in-frame ones, with some missing. The top ten clones hold 2% to 2.5% of a sample with approximately 26,000 clones, 85% to 95% of them seen once. Study results and limitations: Pathologically expanded recipient clonotypes increased progressively from day 30 to day 180 as diversity fell. Without cell sorting, CD4 versus CD8 contributions remain unresolved. Few recipient clonotypes overlapped donors; over 95% were de novo at given depth.

Time point here: recipient sample about 28 days before transplant, after cytoreduction. J gave up 1 base and V 5 bases, and 3 bases lay outside the gene matches. Germline CDR1 and CDR2: SNHLY and FYNNEI. This CDR3 has 14 amino acids. This clonotype was obtained from a man over 45 with acute myeloid leukemia. Some clones in this sample may be carry-over from other donors' samples. The rearrangement uses TRBV2 and TRBJ1-1; 8 bases map to TRBD1. The sequences come from peripheral blood mononuclear cells, collected before stem cell transplant. Here the CDR3 DNA reads TGTGCCAGCAGTATCGGACAGGGGAACACTGAAGCTTTCTTT. Protein: CASSIGQGNTEAFF.